This TCR beta chain stems from a study of blood T cell repertoires in COVID-19. Germline lookup yields CDR1 SGHTA and CDR2 FQGNSA. The CDR3 length is 15 residues. The junction had 7 bases not matched to a gene; V was cut back by 4 bases and J by 10 bases. Profiled with immunoSEQ multiplex PCR; TCRdb holds only in-frame clones, not every one. The repertoire consists of 250,000 or so clones, with nearly 90% occurring once and the leading ten covering about a tenth. The material sequenced was PBMCs or T cells enriched from blood (not recorded which). The sequence came from a man younger than 45 who had recovered from COVID-19. The chain uses TRBV7-2 and TRBJ1-6; 10 bases align to TRBD1. The CDR3 nucleotides are TGTGCCAGCAGCTCCGGGACAGGGGCGAGATCACCCCTCCACTTT. It yields the protein CASSSGTGARSPLHF. Looking up the rest from reference TRBV7-2 and TRBJ1-6 gives the full variable domain: GAGVSQSPSNKVTEKGKDVELRCDPISGHTALYWYRQSLGQGLEFLIYFQGNSAPDKSGLPSDRFSAERTGGSVSTLTIQRTQQEDSAVYLCASSSGTGARSPLHFGNGTRLTVT.